Listed here are 30 T cell receptor beta chains from one sample, sequenced in a study of CD8+CD57+ T cells in acquired aplastic anemia. Profiling that covered TCR beta VDJ and CDR3 relied on genomic DNA as its template. TCRdb recomputed calls from the reads with MiXCR, one row per CDR3 protein. The table records under 200,000 distinct CDR3 sequences, 48% of them present only once. Patients picked for sequencing had shown CD8+CD57+ cell expansion detected by flow cytometry. Input material: sorted CD4+, CD8+, or CD8+CD57+ T cells (not recorded which) from PBMCs. The receptors were gathered from a human donor with aplastic anemia.

As to this clonotype: This CDR3 is missing its conserved last phenylalanine or tryptophan, likely due to a read error. V usage is TRBV9 and J usage is TRBJ1-2, with 7 bases that match TRBD1. CDR1 is SGDLS, CDR2 YYNGEE, per germline. Unmatched junction bases numbered 8, after V lost 4 bases and J lost 2 bases. This CDR3 comprises 15 residues. The CDR3 DNA sequence: TGTGCCAGCAGCCCGCCGGGACAGAGAAACTATGGCTACACCCTC. Amino acids: CASSPPGQRNYGYTL.

The gene calls are TRBV2 and TRBJ1-1; TRBD1 aligns across 9 bases. Germline lookup yields CDR1 SNHLY and CDR2 FYNNEI. The length of the CDR3 is 15 residues. Trimming took 5 bases from V and 2 from J; bases not matched to a gene: 6. The CDR3 region is CASSLTGGINTEAFF. Here the CDR3 DNA reads TGTGCCAGCAGTCTCACAGGGGGCATAAACACTGAAGCTTTCTTT.

The rearrangement joins TRBV20-1 to TRBJ2-5; D is uncertain. With 7 bases removed from V and 7 bases from J, the gap between germline ends came to 10 bases. Germline V gives CDR1 DFQATT, CDR2 SNEGSKA (reference sequence). The CDR3 is 10 residues long. The chain's CDR3 is CSVAEATQYF. The CDR3 region has the DNA TGCAGTGTTGCCGAGGCGACCCAGTACTTC.

This clonotype was seen at least ten times. The chain couples TRBV5-1 to TRBJ1-4; no clear D gene. V lost 1 base, J lost 0 bases, and 4 bases lay in between. This CDR3 region has 14 residues. Germline V gene lookup returns CDR1 SGHRS and CDR2 YFSETQ. As DNA, the CDR3 is TGCGCCAGCAGCTTGAACCCAACTAATGAAAAACTGTTTTTT. Translated, it gives CASSLNPTNEKLFF.

The table lists this clonotype with many counts. The rearrangement links TRBV2 to TRBJ1-1; 7 positions match TRBD1. Germline-derived CDR1 and CDR2 are SNHLY and FYNNEI. V trimming: 6 bases; J trimming: 8 bases; junction bases outside the gene matches: 9. This CDR3 contains 13 residues. CDR3 bases: TGTGCCAGCAGGAGGGACAGTCAAGGCGAAGCTTTCTTT. It specifies CASRRDSQGEAFF.

As for this clonotype: A much more abundant neighbour one base away suggests this may be a read error. The rearrangement uses TRBV5-6 and TRBJ2-2; 9 bases are shared with TRBD1. Germline V gene data show CDR1 as SGHDT and CDR2 as YYEEEE. The CDR3 consists of 16 residues. Losses at the gene ends were 4 bases for V and 4 bases for J; bases not matched to a gene: 8. CDR3 residues: CASSLGTGKSTGELFF. CDR3 DNA sequence: TGTGCCAGCAGCCTGGGGACAGGGAAGAGCACCGGGGAGCTGTTTTTT.

The table lists this clonotype with many counts. The rearrangement joins TRBV7-9 to TRBJ2-3, with D perhaps matching TRBD2 (7 bases). V shed 8 bases and J shed 1 base, with 16 bases lying between them. Per germline, CDR1 SEHNR and CDR2 FQNEAQ (reference sequence). The CDR3 sequence is 15 residues long. CDR3 in DNA: TGTGCCAGCGATGGGGGGGGCGTAGGCACAGATACGCAGTATTTT. Translating it yields CASDGGGVGTDTQYF.

The chain couples TRBV24-1 to TRBJ2-7, with D possibly matching TRBD2 (5 bases). The CDR3 is made up of 13 amino acids. Germline loops: CDR1 KGHDR, CDR2 SFDVKD. V lost 9 bases and J lost 0, with 11 bases in between. CDR3 DNA sequence: TGTGCCACCCAAGCGGATTCCTCCTACGAGCAGTACTTC. This gives the protein CATQADSSYEQYF.

The CDR3 coding sequence is TGTGCCAGCAGTGCTCTAGCGGGAGCCCGACATACGCAGTATTTT. It is translated as CASSALAGARHTQYF. This rearrangement joins TRBV11-2 to TRBJ2-3; 10 positions match TRBD2. V trimming: 6 bases; J trimming: 7 bases; junction bases outside the gene matches: 10. Germline CDR1 is SGHAT and CDR2 is FQNNGV. The length of the CDR3 is 15 residues. Using reference TRBV11-2 and TRBJ2-3 for the parts outside the CDR3, the full variable domain is EAGVAQSPRYKIIEKRQSVAFWCNPISGHATLYWYQQILGQGPKLLIQFQNNGVVDDSQLPKDRFSAERLKGVDSTLKIQPAKLEDSAVYLCASSALAGARHTQYFGPGTRLTVL.

This clonotype has at least ten counts. This chain connects TRBV6-5 to TRBJ1-6; D is perhaps TRBD1 (6 bases). Per germline, CDR1 MNHEY and CDR2 SVGAGI. V lost 3 bases and J lost 9, with 15 bases in between. The CDR3 contains 15 residues. The CDR3, as DNA: TGTGCCAGCAGTTATTCGGGGGTAGGGGGTTCACCCCTCCACTTT. Protein: CASSYSGVGGSPLHF.

As regards this clonotype: Because the CDR3 is missing its conserved closing phenylalanine or tryptophan, this is likely a read error. The DNA is left out, because the CDR3 cannot be placed on it with certainty; the CDR3 is given as TCRdb lists it. The chain uses TRBV7-6 and TRBJ2-7; TRBD2, the table's D call, was not compared with the DNA. From its first to its last residue, the CDR3 has 9 amino acids. Germline-derived CDR1 and CDR2 are SGHVS and FNYEAQ. CDR3 sequence reads: CASSSLATS.

This clonotype came up many times. V is TRBV20-1 and J is TRBJ2-3, with 11 positions matching TRBD2. The length of the CDR3 is 14 residues. Germline CDR1 and CDR2: DFQATT and SNEGSKA (reference sequence). Unmatched junction bases numbered 8, after V lost 6 bases and J lost 6 bases. CDR3 protein: CSAPLAGVGDTQYF. The CDR3 coding sequence is TGCAGTGCGCCACTAGCGGGAGTAGGGGATACGCAGTATTTT.

V and J are TRBV15 and TRBJ2-5; D unresolved. V shed 5 bases and J shed 5 bases, with 15 bases lying between them. The CDR3 is made up of 14 amino acids. Germline values: CDR1 LNHNV, CDR2 YYDKDF (reference sequence). This CDR3 reads CATSGRRTIETQYF. The CDR3 DNA reads as TGTGCCACCAGCGGCCGAAGGACGATCGAGACCCAGTACTTC.

CDR3 sequence (DNA): TGTGCCAGCAGCTTATCTAATTTGGGGAGGTTCTTC. It specifies CASSLSNLGRFF. This chain connects TRBV7-6 to TRBJ2-1; TRBD2 is a possible D gene (5 bases). The CDR3 length is 12 residues. Germline V gene lookup returns CDR1 SGHVS and CDR2 FNYEAQ. Trimming removed 2 bases at V and 15 bases at J, with 14 bases between.

This sequence joins TRBV24-1 and TRBJ2-3; a possible D gene is TRBD2 (6 bases). The V end was cut by 4 bases, the J end by 3 bases, with 16 bases between. The CDR3 is made up of 16 amino acids. Germline CDR1 and CDR2: KGHDR and SFDVKD. Here the CDR3 DNA reads TGTGCCACCAGTGAGGGGAGACTAGTCAGGACAGATACGCAGTATTTT. As protein: CATSEGRLVRTDTQYF.

This clonotype has at least ten counts. The chain carries TRBV25-1 and TRBJ2-5; 8 bases are shared with TRBD1. J gave up 4 bases and V 2 bases, and 3 bases lay outside the gene matches. The CDR3 is 14 amino acids. Germline CDR1 reads MGHDK; CDR2 reads SYGVNS. The CDR3 sequence: CASSELQGGETQYF. CDR3 bases: TGTGCCAGCAGTGAACTACAGGGGGGAGAGACCCAGTACTTC.

The chain joins TRBV2 to TRBJ1-1, with no clear D. The length of the CDR3 is 14 residues. Germline values: CDR1 SNHLY, CDR2 FYNNEI. The ends were cut back, 6 bases at V and 6 bases at J, with 17 bases in the middle. The CDR3, as DNA: TGTGCCAGCAGCCATTTGGCCCTGGGCCCTGAAGCTTTCTTT. Its protein product is CASSHLALGPEAFF.

This chain links TRBV2 with TRBJ2-2; no reliable D call. The CDR3 has 12 residues. Trimming took 4 bases from V and 7 from J, leaving 7 bases between them. Germline assignment: CDR1 SNHLY and CDR2 FYNNEI. The CDR3 region has the DNA TGTGCCAGCAGTGGGTCCGGCGGGGAGCTGTTTTTT. Its protein is CASSGSGGELFF.

This clonotype has just a few counts. The chain uses TRBV15 and TRBJ1-2; 7 bases agree with TRBD1. Germline values: CDR1 LNHNV, CDR2 YYDKDF (reference sequence). J was trimmed by 10 bases and V by 3 bases; bases with no gene match: 14. This CDR3 is built from 15 residues. The CDR3 loop reads CATSRPKDRRVDYTF. DNA of the CDR3: TGTGCCACCAGCAGGCCGAAGGACAGGCGAGTAGACTACACCTTC. Full variable domain (rest looked up from reference TRBV15 and TRBJ1-2): DAMVIQNPRYQVTQFGKPVTLSCSQTLNHNVMYWYQQKSSQAPKLLFHYYDKDFNNEADTPDNFQSRRPNTSFCFLDIRSPGLGDTAMYLCATSRPKDRRVDYTFGSGTRLTVV.

This clonotype was counted once. V is TRBV5-1 and J is TRBJ1-6, with 7 bases matching TRBD1. The V gene end was trimmed by 4 bases and the J gene end by 8 bases; junction bases not matched to a gene: 6. This CDR3 contains 14 residues. CDR1 is SGHRS and CDR2 is YFSETQ in the germline V gene. In nucleotides, the CDR3 is TGCGCCAGCAGCGCGGGGACAGCGGATTCACCCCTCCACTTT. Protein sequence: CASSAGTADSPLHF.

This clonotype was observed once. This chain links TRBV4-1 with TRBJ1-1; D is possibly TRBD1 (5 bases). Trimming shortened V by 3 bases and J by 10 bases, and 9 bases separated the two germline ends. CDR3 length: 11 amino acids. Looked up from germline, CDR1 is MGHRA and CDR2 is YSYEKL. CDR3: CASSQQGLAFF. The CDR3 DNA reads TGCGCCAGCAGCCAGCAGGGTCTAGCTTTCTTT.

For this clonotype: The junction shows a germline mismatch at one end, possibly a read error. CDR3 amino acids: CASSLAPGAYEQYF. The CDR3 coding sequence is TGTGCTAGCAGCTTAGCGCCCGGGGCCTACGAGCAGTACTTC. V usage is TRBV7-7 and J usage is TRBJ2-7, with a weak D call TRBD2 (5 bases). CDR1 is SSHAT, CDR2 FNYEAQ, per germline (reference sequence). This CDR3 spans 14 amino acids. Full variable domain (rest looked up from reference TRBV7-7 and TRBJ2-7): GAGVSQSPRYKVTKRGQDVTLRCDPISSHATLYWYQQALGQGPEFLTYFNYEAQPDKSGLPSDRFSAERPEGSISTLTIQRTEQRDSAMYRCASSLAPGAYEQYFGPGTRLTVT.

This sequence joins TRBV20-1 and TRBJ1-1; 9 nucleotides agree with TRBD1. Germline CDR1 DFQATT, CDR2 SNEGSKA (reference sequence). The V and J ends lost 1 base and 1 base, in that order; junction bases with no gene match: 4. This CDR3 comprises 15 residues. This CDR3 reads CSARAQDRGNTEAFF. The CDR3 DNA reads as TGCAGTGCTAGAGCACAGGACAGGGGGAACACTGAAGCTTTCTTT.

The table lists this clonotype with a few counts. V is TRBV9 and J is TRBJ1-2; TRBD1 matches 7 bases. V trimming: 0 bases; J trimming: 8 bases; junction bases outside the gene matches: 4. Germline values: CDR1 SGDLS, CDR2 YYNGEE. This CDR3 has 13 residues. CDR3 region: CASSVATGDGYTF. CDR3 nucleotide sequence: TGTGCCAGCAGCGTAGCCACAGGGGACGGCTACACCTTC.

The chain uses TRBV20-1 and TRBJ1-6; perhaps TRBD1 as D (5 bases). The length of the CDR3 is 15 residues. Germline CDR1 DFQATT, CDR2 SNEGSKA (reference sequence). Trimming removed 0 bases at V and 9 bases at J, with 15 bases between. CDR3 bases: TGCAGTGCTAGAGAACATGGGGGGGTCTCTTCACCCCTCCACTTT. Its translation is CSAREHGGVSSPLHF.

This clonotype was counted only a few times. The chain uses TRBV2 and TRBJ2-5; 9 positions match TRBD2. The CDR3 is 15 residues long. V gave up 7 bases and J gave up 4 bases; unmatched junction bases: 10. Germline V gene data show CDR1 as SNHLY and CDR2 as FYNNEI. CDR3 coding DNA: TGTGCCAGCAAGGCGGGAGGGCCTATCGGAGAGACCCAGTACTTC. This gives the protein CASKAGGPIGETQYF. The full variable domain, in which reference TRBV2 and TRBJ2-5 provide the parts outside the CDR3, is EPEVTQTPSHQVTQMGQEVILRCVPISNHLYFYWYRQILGQKVEFLVSFYNNEISEKSEIFDDQFSVERPDGSNFTLKIRSTKLEDSAMYFCASKAGGPIGETQYFGPGTRLLVL.

This clonotype has a single count. The chain recombines TRBV2 with TRBJ2-3, with TRBD1 matching over 8 bases. V dropped 7 bases and J dropped 1; count of bases not matched to a gene: 4. Germline-derived CDR1 and CDR2 are SNHLY and FYNNEI. The CDR3 extends over 14 amino acids. Written as DNA, the CDR3 is TGTGCCAGCACTCGGGACAGGCGCACAGATACGCAGTATTTT. Its protein product is CASTRDRRTDTQYF.

This chain joins TRBV19 and TRBJ1-2; a possible D gene is TRBD1 (6 bases). This CDR3 has 12 residues. V dropped 4 bases and J dropped 6 bases, with 9 bases sitting between them. Germline V gene sequence: CDR1 LNHDA, CDR2 SQIVND (reference sequence). The DNA for the CDR3 is TGTGCCAGTAGTAGACAGGCGAATGGCTACACCTTC. Protein: CASSRQANGYTF.

The table lists this clonotype with many counts. This sequence joins TRBV11-2 and TRBJ2-5; TRBD2 matches at 8 bases. CDR1 and CDR2 from the germline V gene are SGHAT and FQNNGV. Unmatched junction bases numbered 5, after V lost 0 bases and J lost 5 bases. CDR3 length: 15 amino acids. The CDR3 spells CASSLERGAWETQYF. In DNA form, the CDR3 reads TGTGCCAGCAGCTTAGAGCGGGGGGCGTGGGAGACCCAGTACTTC. Full variable domain (outside the CDR3, taken from reference TRBV11-2 and TRBJ2-5): EAGVAQSPRYKIIEKRQSVAFWCNPISGHATLYWYQQILGQGPKLLIQFQNNGVVDDSQLPKDRFSAERLKGVDSTLKIQPAKLEDSAVYLCASSLERGAWETQYFGPGTRLLVL.

This clonotype was seen only a few times. V is TRBV6-1 and J is TRBJ2-2; D gene unclear. Germline-derived CDR1 and CDR2 are MNHNS and SASEGT. Trimming took 6 bases from V and 2 from J, leaving 10 bases between them. The CDR3 totals 14 residues. The CDR3 coding sequence is TGTGCCAGCAGACGGGTCGACAACACCGGGGAGCTGTTTTTT. This sequence encodes CASRRVDNTGELFF.